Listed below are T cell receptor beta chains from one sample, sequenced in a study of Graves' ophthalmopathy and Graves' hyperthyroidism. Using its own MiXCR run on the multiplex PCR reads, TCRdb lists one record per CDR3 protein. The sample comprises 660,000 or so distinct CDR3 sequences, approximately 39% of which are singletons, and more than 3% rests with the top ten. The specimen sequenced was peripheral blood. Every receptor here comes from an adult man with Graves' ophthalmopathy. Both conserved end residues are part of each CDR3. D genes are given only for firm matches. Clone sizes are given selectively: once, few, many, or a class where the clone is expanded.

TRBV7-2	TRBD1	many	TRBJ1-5	CASSEQGTQPQHF	TGTGCCAGCAGCGAACAGGGGACCCAGCCCCAGCATTTT
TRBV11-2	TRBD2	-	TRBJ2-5	CASTQPGLGQETQYF	TGTGCCAGCACTCAACCGGGACTAGGCCAAGAGACCCAGTACTTC
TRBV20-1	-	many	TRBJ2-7	CSAGHEQYF	TGCAGTGCAGGGCACGAGCAGTACTTC
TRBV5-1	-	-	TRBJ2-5	CASSNGETQYF	TGCGCCAGCAGCAACGGGGAGACCCAGTACTTC
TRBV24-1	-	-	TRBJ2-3	CATSDPLSSSTDTQYF	TGTGCCACCAGTGACCCCCTGTCCTCTAGCACAGATACGCAGTATTTT
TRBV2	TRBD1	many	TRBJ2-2	CANPRGDRERWIGELFF	TGTGCCAATCCAAGGGGGGACAGGGAGCGATGGATCGGGGAGCTGTTTTTT
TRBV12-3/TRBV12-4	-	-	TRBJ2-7	CASSGSGHDGWYEQYF	TGTGCCAGCAGTGGCAGTGGGCACGACGGTTGGTACGAGCAGTACTTC
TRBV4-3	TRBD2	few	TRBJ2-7	CASSHGLAGASYEQYF	TGCGCCAGCAGCCACGGACTAGCGGGAGCCTCCTACGAGCAGTACTTC
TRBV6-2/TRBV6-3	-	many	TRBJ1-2	CASSDADRSYGYTF	TGTGCCAGCAGTGACGCTGACAGATCCTATGGCTACACCTTC
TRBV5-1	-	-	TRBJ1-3	CASSLGRGLSSGNTIYF	TGCGCCAGCAGCTTGGGAAGGGGGTTATCCTCTGGAAACACCATATATTTT